A single sample gave rise to the 31 T cell receptor beta chains below, sequenced in a study of blood T cell repertoires in COVID-19. Sequencing was performed with immunoSEQ multiplex PCR; in TCRdb, only in-frame clones are kept and a portion is missing. The sample lists 150,000 to 200,000 clones, 80% to 90% seen once, with about 8.2% in the top ten. Sequencing was carried out using peripheral blood. The receptors stem from a man aged 60-69 years with acute or convalescent COVID-19.

The V and J genes are TRBV28 and TRBJ1-2; D possibly corresponds to TRBD1 (5 bases). Trimming left V 2 bases short and J 2 bases short, with 15 bases between. The germline gives CDR1 MDHEN, CDR2 SYDVKM. The CDR3 covers 16 residues. This CDR3 is CASSLRAGSFNYGYTF. The CDR3 DNA sequence: TGTGCCAGCAGTTTAAGGGCAGGGTCTTTCAACTATGGCTACACCTTC.

Only one count was recorded for this clone. The V call is TRBV5-1, the J call TRBJ1-1, with 8 bases that match TRBD1. The trim removed 2 bases at V and 0 bases at J, leaving 9 bases unmatched. Germline V lookup: CDR1 SGHRS, CDR2 YFSETQ. The CDR3 extends over 17 amino acids. CDR3 region: CASSLGQGGRMNTEAFF. The DNA of the CDR3 is TGCGCCAGCAGCTTAGGACAGGGAGGAAGGATGAACACTGAAGCTTTCTTT.

The V and J genes are TRBV7-9 and TRBJ2-3; 9 bases map to TRBD1. Germline V gene data show CDR1 as SEHNR and CDR2 as FQNEAQ (reference sequence). This CDR3 contains 15 residues. V shed 3 bases, J shed 2 bases, and the junction held 3 bases outside the gene matches. The CDR3 loop reads CASSLGTGPTDTQYF. DNA for the CDR3: TGTGCCAGCAGCTTGGGGACAGGGCCCACAGATACGCAGTATTTT.

This chain uses TRBV2 with TRBJ2-1; 7 nucleotides match TRBD2. The CDR3 is made up of 13 amino acids. Germline V CDR1 and CDR2: SNHLY, FYNNEI. Trimming took 6 bases from V and 8 from J; bases not matched to a gene: 7. The CDR3 loop is CASRDPSGYEQFF. The DNA for the CDR3 is TGTGCCAGCAGGGATCCTAGCGGTTATGAGCAGTTCTTC.

This chain joins TRBV6-5 and TRBJ1-1; possibly TRBD1 for D (6 bases). The V end lost 0 bases, the J end lost 8 bases, and 16 bases lay between the germline ends. The CDR3 is made up of 15 amino acids. Germline CDR1 and CDR2: MNHEY and SVGAGI. CDR3 nucleotide sequence: TGTGCCAGCAGTTACTCTGCGACAGGACTGGGAGAAGCTTTCTTT. Translating it yields CASSYSATGLGEAFF.

The gene calls are TRBV5-3 and TRBJ2-7, with 9 bases lining up with TRBD2. TRBV5-3 is an open reading frame whose function is uncertain. V shed 4 bases and J 2 bases; nucleotides not matched to a gene: 7. The CDR3 runs 15 residues. Here the CDR3 DNA reads TGTGCCAGAAGCCAAACTAGCGGGCCGCCCTACGAGCAGTACTTC. Translation gives CARSQTSGPPYEQYF.

This clone was detected only once. This rearrangement joins TRBV27 to TRBJ2-7; 8 positions match TRBD1. The CDR3 is made up of 15 amino acids. The trim removed 2 bases at V and 3 bases at J, leaving 6 bases unmatched. The V gene's germline CDR1 is MNHEY and CDR2 SMNVEV (reference sequence). Here the CDR3 DNA reads TGTGCCAGCAGTTTAACGCAAACAGGGGGCTACGAGCAGTACTTC. Translation: CASSLTQTGGYEQYF.

The rearrangement uses TRBV6-5 and TRBJ2-7, with TRBD2 as a possible D gene (6 bases). Per the germline V gene, CDR1 is MNHEY and CDR2 is SVGAGI. There are 14 residues in the CDR3. The germline V and J ends were trimmed by 5 bases and 3 bases, with 14 bases remaining between them. The CDR3 loop reads CASSKEGPLYEQYF. CDR3 bases: TGTGCCAGCAGTAAGGAGGGGCCCCTCTACGAGCAGTACTTC.

This chain joins TRBV7-2 and TRBJ2-4; 11 bases agree with TRBD1. The CDR3 has 15 residues. Germline assignment: CDR1 SGHTA and CDR2 FQGNSA. Unmatched junction bases numbered 6, after V lost 4 bases and J lost 7 bases. The CDR3: CASSSRTGGENIQYF. In DNA, the CDR3 is TGTGCCAGCAGCTCCCGGACAGGGGGCGAGAACATTCAGTACTTC.

The CDR3 DNA sequence: TGTGCCAGCAGTGACACCCAGGGAACTGAAGCTTTCTTT. It specifies CASSDTQGTEAFF. The V gene is TRBV6-4, the J gene TRBJ1-1; a weak D match, TRBD1 (5 bases). This CDR3 contains 13 residues. Germline values: CDR1 MRHNA, CDR2 SNTAGT. Deletions cut 2 bases from V and 5 bases from J, with 9 bases between.

The chain recombines TRBV30 with TRBJ1-1, with TRBD1 identical over 8 bases. CDR3 length: 18 amino acids. From germline, CDR1 is GTSNPN and CDR2 SVGIG (reference sequence). Trimming removed 4 bases from V and 4 bases from J; junction bases left unmatched: 20. The CDR3 loop is CAWNHPQGAAAVRTEAFF. Written as DNA, the CDR3 is TGTGCCTGGAACCACCCGCAGGGGGCGGCAGCGGTACGCACTGAAGCTTTCTTT.

CDR3 residues: CATSTGQTKSNYGYTF. CDR3 in DNA: TGTGCCACCTCTACAGGGCAAACGAAATCTAACTATGGCTACACCTTC. V usage is TRBV15 and J usage is TRBJ1-2; weak D call: TRBD1 (6 bases). Looked up from germline, CDR1 is LNHNV and CDR2 is YYDKDF (reference sequence). The CDR3 length is 16 residues. Trimming pared 8 bases from V and 0 bases from J, leaving 19 bases between.

V is TRBV29-1 and J is TRBJ2-7; D possibly corresponds to TRBD2 (5 bases). The CDR3 runs to 13 residues. Germline V gene data show CDR1 as SQVTM and CDR2 as ANQGSEA. Trimming shortened V by 0 bases and J by 6 bases, and 12 bases separated the two germline ends. The CDR3 sequence is CSVEDHFSGEQYF. The CDR3 bases are TGCAGCGTTGAAGATCACTTCAGCGGCGAGCAGTACTTC.

The chain uses TRBV29-1 and TRBJ2-7; 7 positions match TRBD1. Unmatched junction bases numbered 7, after V lost 1 base and J lost 4 bases. The CDR3 runs 14 residues. Germline-derived CDR1 and CDR2 are SQVTM and ANQGSEA. In nucleotides, the CDR3 is TGCAGCGTTGAAGGAGGGGGCGCTTTGTACGAGCAGTACTTC. Protein: CSVEGGGALYEQYF.

The rearrangement uses TRBV12-3 or TRBV12-4 and TRBJ2-2; 7 nucleotides line up with TRBD1. The CDR3 runs to 12 residues. The V and J ends lost 9 bases and 5 bases, in that order; junction bases with no gene match: 3. The CDR3 nucleotides are TGTGCCAGTAGGGGACAGACCGGGGAGCTGTTTTTT. Encoded protein: CASRGQTGELFF.

The chain has TRBV15 and TRBJ2-1; TRBD2 might be the D (6 bases). The CDR3 has 17 amino acids. Trimming removed 0 bases from V and 7 bases from J, with 19 bases in between. Germline CDR1 is LNHNV and CDR2 is YYDKDF (reference sequence). The CDR3 spells CATSRDRGVLSGNEQFF. For the CDR3, the DNA is TGTGCCACCAGCAGAGATAGAGGTGTGCTCAGCGGGAATGAGCAGTTCTTC.

This chain links TRBV6-2 or TRBV6-3 with TRBJ2-2, with D possibly being TRBD2 (6 bases). Germline V lookup: CDR1 MNHEY, CDR2 SVGEGT. The ends were cut back, 5 bases at V and 6 bases at J, with 10 bases in the middle. CDR3 length: 13 residues. DNA for the CDR3: TGTGCCAGCAGTACGCGGGAATCCGGGGAGCTGTTTTTT. The encoded protein is CASSTRESGELFF.

V and J are TRBV28 and TRBJ2-1; 8 nucleotides match TRBD2. V gave up 6 bases and J gave up 7 bases; unmatched junction bases: 11. From germline, CDR1 is MDHEN and CDR2 SYDVKM. The CDR3 has 15 amino acids. The chain's CDR3 is CASSPVGRASNEQFF. CDR3 DNA: TGTGCCAGCAGCCCTGTCGGGAGGGCCAGTAATGAGCAGTTCTTC. Full variable domain (rest looked up from reference TRBV28 and TRBJ2-1): DVKVTQSSRYLVKRTGEKVFLECVQDMDHENMFWYRQDPGLGLRLIYFSYDVKMKEKGDIPEGYSVSREKKERFSLILESASTNQTSMYLCASSPVGRASNEQFFGPGTRLTVL.

This clone was seen once. The rearrangement joins TRBV28 to TRBJ1-4, with D maybe TRBD1 (6 bases). V shed 6 bases and J shed 0 bases, with 11 bases lying between them. CDR1 MDHEN and CDR2 SYDVKM come from the germline V gene. This CDR3 is built from 15 residues. The CDR3: CASSRTVATNEKLFF. CDR3 nucleotide sequence: TGTGCCAGCAGCAGGACAGTTGCAACTAATGAAAAACTGTTTTTT.

This chain links TRBV21-1 with TRBJ2-7; TRBD1 reflects the table's D call only, with no check against the DNA. TRBV21-1 is classified as a pseudogene. CDR3 length: 10 residues. The CDR3 coding sequence is TGTGCCAGCGGCCTCTACGAGCAGTACTTC. As protein: CASGLYEQYF.

This clone was detected a few times. V gene TRBV7-9 combines with J gene TRBJ1-4, with TRBD1 as a possible D gene (6 bases). V lost 2 bases and J lost 6, with 10 bases in between. This CDR3 comprises 14 residues. Germline assignment: CDR1 SEHNR and CDR2 FQNEAQ (reference sequence). The CDR3 is CASSLRGADEKLFF. The CDR3 DNA is TGTGCCAGCAGCTTACGGGGGGCGGATGAAAAACTGTTTTTT.

The gene calls are TRBV6-5 and TRBJ2-5; a possible D gene is TRBD1 (5 bases). The CDR3 covers 11 residues. CDR1 and CDR2 (germline): MNHEY, SVGAGI. Between the trimmed V and J ends, which lost 7 bases and 7 bases, there was a span of 10 bases. The chain's CDR3 is CASTQGRTQYF. CDR3 coding DNA: TGTGCCAGCACGCAGGGCCGGACCCAGTACTTC.

The chain is built from TRBV5-4 and TRBJ2-2; 8 bases agree with TRBD2. Unmatched junction bases numbered 9, after V lost 7 bases and J lost 1 base. The CDR3 length is 16 residues. Germline values: CDR1 SGHNT, CDR2 YYREEE (reference sequence). The chain's CDR3 is CASADLAGGNTGELFF. In nucleotides, the CDR3 is TGTGCCAGCGCGGACCTTGCGGGAGGGAACACCGGGGAGCTGTTTTTT.

This clone was detected only a few times. V is TRBV11-3 and J is TRBJ2-1, with TRBD2 as a possible D gene (6 bases). Germline V gene data show CDR1 as SGHNT and CDR2 as YENEEA. This CDR3 comprises 14 residues. With 2 bases removed from V and 2 bases from J, the gap between germline ends came to 7 bases. The CDR3 DNA follows: TGTGCCAGCAGCTTAACGGGGGCCTACAATGAGCAGTTCTTC. Amino acid sequence: CASSLTGAYNEQFF.

This sequence joins TRBV19 and TRBJ2-7, with TRBD2 matching over 8 bases. The germline V gene has CDR1 LNHDA and CDR2 SQIVND (reference sequence). This CDR3 has 16 amino acids. V lost 5 bases to trimming and J lost 2 bases; unmatched junction nucleotides: 11. The CDR3 spells CASSAPTSGMAYEQYF. The CDR3 DNA reads as TGTGCCAGTAGTGCACCTACTAGCGGAATGGCCTACGAGCAGTACTTC.

This clone was seen just once. The chain is built from TRBV28 and TRBJ1-5; 9 bases line up with TRBD1. Losses at the gene ends were 8 bases for V and 3 bases for J; bases not matched to a gene: 5. This CDR3 has 14 amino acids. The V gene's germline CDR1 is MDHEN and CDR2 SYDVKM. The CDR3 bases are TGTGCCAGCTTAGACAGGGGGTTCAATCAGCCCCAGCATTTT. It codes for CASLDRGFNQPQHF. Full variable domain (outside the CDR3, taken from reference TRBV28 and TRBJ1-5): DVKVTQSSRYLVKRTGEKVFLECVQDMDHENMFWYRQDPGLGLRLIYFSYDVKMKEKGDIPEGYSVSREKKERFSLILESASTNQTSMYLCASLDRGFNQPQHFGDGTRLSIL.

CDR3 nucleotides: TGTGCCTGGAGTCCCCCGTGGACAGATAATTCACCCCTCCACTTT. This codes for CAWSPPWTDNSPLHF. The J gene is TRBJ1-6, the V gene TRBV30; weak D call: TRBD1 (6 bases). Germline V gene lookup returns CDR1 GTSNPN and CDR2 SVGIG (reference sequence). The germline V and J ends were trimmed by 2 bases and 5 bases, with 13 bases remaining between them. There are 15 residues in the CDR3.

The rearrangement links TRBV15 to TRBJ2-1; unclear D gene. The germline CDR1 and CDR2 sequences are LNHNV and YYDKDF (reference sequence). This CDR3 region has 15 residues. The V gene lost 2 bases and the J gene lost 0 bases, with 8 bases spanning the gap. The CDR3 nucleotides read TGTGCCACCAGCAGATCTACGGGCTCCTACAATGAGCAGTTCTTC. This gives the protein CATSRSTGSYNEQFF.

The chain employs TRBV27 and TRBJ1-2, with D possibly being TRBD1 (5 bases). Germline-derived CDR1 and CDR2 are MNHEY and SMNVEV (reference sequence). The CDR3 covers 13 residues. Deletions cut 6 bases from V and 4 bases from J, with 12 bases between. The CDR3 is CASSPTGVYGYTF. As DNA, the CDR3 is TGTGCCAGCAGCCCAACGGGGGTCTATGGCTACACCTTC.

The chain combines TRBV3-1 (or the pseudogene TRBV3-2) with TRBJ2-7; 11 bases map to TRBD1. The trim removed 3 bases at V and 7 bases at J, leaving 11 bases unmatched. Per the germline V gene, CDR1 is LGHDT and CDR2 is YNNKEL (reference sequence). The length of the CDR3 is 16 residues. CDR3 in amino acids: CASSQRGGQGAGEQYF. The CDR3 nucleotides read TGTGCCAGCAGCCAGAGGGGAGGACAGGGGGCTGGGGAGCAGTACTTC.

In its sample, this clone was seen a few times. V gene TRBV7-2 combines with J gene TRBJ1-3; D uncertain. The CDR3 loop spans 16 amino acids. Trimming removed 5 bases from V and 4 bases from J, with 18 bases in between. Germline V gene lookup returns CDR1 SGHTA and CDR2 FQGNSA. The DNA for the CDR3 is TGTGCCAGCAGCATCACCTATGGGAGGGCGGGAAACACCATATATTTT. Translating gives CASSITYGRAGNTIYF. Variable domain in full (rest from reference TRBV7-2 and TRBJ1-3): GAGVSQSPSNKVTEKGKDVELRCDPISGHTALYWYRQSLGQGLEFLIYFQGNSAPDKSGLPSDRFSAERTGGSVSTLTIQRTQQEDSAVYLCASSITYGRAGNTIYFGEGSWLTVV.